The entry that follows covers one TCR beta chain sequence. Its antigen remains unidentified. This entry comes from a study of blood T cells in healthy people across ages. General study points: Long-lived donors exceeded aged donors in naive CD4+ cells and diversity.

Looked up from germline, CDR1 is MNHEY and CDR2 is SMNVEV (reference sequence). The CDR3 is 18 amino acids. The trim removed 3 bases at V and 4 bases at J, leaving 14 bases unmatched. Primed by a sample-barcoded 5' primer and a J-beta primer mix, a second PCR proceeded for about 7 to 11 cycles. TCRdb reanalysed the 5' RACE reads using MiXCR and keeps one entry per CDR3 protein. The profile covers 1.5 million to 2 million distinct CDR3 sequences, with roughly 50% appearing a single time and approximately 2% taken by the ten largest. The chain uses TRBV27 and TRBJ2-5; TRBD2 aligns across 10 bases. The sequence was obtained from a woman aged 40 to 50 in good health. Sequencing input: blood. The CDR3 nucleotides are TGTGCCAGCAGTTTGCAACCTGCGGGAGCGGGGGGGCGAGAGACCCAGTACTTC. This encodes CASSLQPAGAGGRETQYF.